This T cell receptor (beta chain) was sequenced during a study of T cell repertoires in cytomegalovirus infection. About the study: From public TCR beta signatures came an indication of both CMV infection and matching HLA type.

The study, taken as a whole, reports: CMV-specific TCR beta clonotypes restricted by HLA-C were the ones dominating the ex vivo response.

TCRdb used MiXCR to reprocess the reads, holding one entry per CDR3 protein. The sample includes 400,000 to 550,000 distinct CDR3 sequences, about 10% of them seen just once. At least ten counts were recorded for this clonotype. Its antigen remains unknown. The clonotype comes from a human donor in good health (CMV status not recorded). Some clones in this sample may be carry-over from other donors' samples. The sample taken for sequencing was PBMCs.

CDR3 DNA sequence: TGTGCCAGCAGCCACGGACAGGGCGAGACTGAAGCTTTCTTT. Translating gives CASSHGQGETEAFF. This sequence joins TRBV7-2 and TRBJ1-1, with 8 bases lining up with TRBD1. J gave up 5 bases and V 5 bases, and 7 bases lay outside the gene matches. CDR1 SGHTA and CDR2 FQGNSA come from the germline V gene. The CDR3 covers 14 residues.